This TCR beta chain was profiled in a study of T cells after yellow fever vaccination. Across the whole study: It was SMART-Seq v4 Ultra Low Input that prepared the fractions with low cell numbers. Notes on the study in general: Among primary-vaccination clones, most reappeared after the booster, at 95% to 96% for CD4 and approximately 90% for CD8.

This clonotype turned up a few times. The antigen is not known. Making TCR cDNA involved 5'RACE template switching, which added UMIs and a universal primer site. TCRdb independently ran MiXCR on the 5' RACE reads; one entry per CDR3 protein. The sample consists of a few hundred thousand distinct CDR3 sequences, less than 9% of them appearing once. This CDR3 spans 16 amino acids. Trimming took 3 bases from V and 5 from J, leaving 19 bases between them. Germline V gene data show CDR1 as LNHDA and CDR2 as SQIVND (reference sequence). The J gene is TRBJ1-2, the V gene TRBV19; a weak D match, TRBD1 (6 bases). The source was CD4+ T cells sorted from PBMCs, collected 15 days after the yellow fever booster vaccination. This clonotype originated in a man aged 30-40 years who received the YFV17D yellow fever vaccine. CDR3 in amino acids: CASSISSGQGRYGYTF. DNA of the CDR3: TGTGCCAGTAGTATTTCCTCAGGGCAGGGGCGGTATGGCTACACCTTC.